Listed here is a single T cell receptor (beta chain). This entry belongs to a study of blood T cell repertoires in COVID-19. At the level of the study: Whether acute or convalescent, the COVID-19 samples came from the United States, Italy and Spain.

There are 15 residues in the CDR3. J was trimmed by 4 bases and V by 4 bases; bases with no gene match: 7. Germline CDR1 reads SGHNT; CDR2 reads YYREEE (reference sequence). Cohorts were determined from participant-reported clinical history. Recovery meant two consecutive negative NP/OP PCR tests, professional clearance, or resolved symptoms. Measured with immunoSEQ multiplex PCR; TCRdb has only the in-frame clones, and not every one. The sample shows 150,000 to 200,000 clones, 88% of them seen only once. The chain recombines TRBV5-4 with TRBJ2-3; TRBD1 agrees at 9 bases. The sequenced material came from PBMCs or T cells enriched from blood (not recorded which). The sequence came from a woman aged 50 to 65 who had recovered from COVID-19. The CDR3 DNA is TGTGCCAGCAGCCCCGGGACAGGGTTTTCAGATACGCAGTATTTT. Its protein is CASSPGTGFSDTQYF.